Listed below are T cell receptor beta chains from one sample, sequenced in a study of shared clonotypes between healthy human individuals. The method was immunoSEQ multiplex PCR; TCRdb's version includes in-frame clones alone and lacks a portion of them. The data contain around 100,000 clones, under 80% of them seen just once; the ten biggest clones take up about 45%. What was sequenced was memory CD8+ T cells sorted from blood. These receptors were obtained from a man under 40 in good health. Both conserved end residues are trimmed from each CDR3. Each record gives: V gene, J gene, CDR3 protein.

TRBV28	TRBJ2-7	ASSLYGGQFPYEQY
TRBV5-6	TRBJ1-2	ASSLVGLGYGYT
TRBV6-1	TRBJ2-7	ASSEKVHPRYEQY
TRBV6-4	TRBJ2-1	ASSSLAGADNEQF
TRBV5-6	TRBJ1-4	ASSLTMLATNEKLF
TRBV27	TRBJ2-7	ASSLIHRGPDPYEQY
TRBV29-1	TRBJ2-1	SVARRGAGQF
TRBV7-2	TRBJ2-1	ASSPPGQYNEQF
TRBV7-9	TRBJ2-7	ASSGGQGKYEQY
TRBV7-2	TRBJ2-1	ASSLLAGASYNEQF
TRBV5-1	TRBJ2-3	ASSLVWADRVTPDTQY
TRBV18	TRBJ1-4	ASSPDPTGVVDEKLF
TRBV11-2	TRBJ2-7	ASSLETSAAYEQY
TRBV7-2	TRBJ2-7	ASSLDRFYEQY
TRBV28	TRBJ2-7	ASSFLSVSYEQY
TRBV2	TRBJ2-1	ASGLQGWHEQF